These T cell receptor beta chains were read from a single sample in a study of blood T cell repertoires in COVID-19. The table came from immunoSEQ multiplex PCR; TCRdb's copy has only in-frame clones and leaves some out. Of 110,000 to 150,000 clones in the sample, about four fifths were seen once. Sequenced sample: peripheral blood. The receptor set was obtained from a woman of 80 years or more in a cohort sampled during active or convalescent COVID-19. Both conserved end residues are part of each CDR3.

cdr3_length	v_call	j_call	cdr3_aa
12	TRBV6-5	TRBJ2-7	CASRGLVDEQYF
14	TRBV7-3	TRBJ2-2	CASSLTRNTGELFF
13	TRBV19	TRBJ1-2	CASSGQPIYGYTF
13	TRBV27	TRBJ1-1	CASKRRENTEAFF
12	TRBV6-1	TRBJ2-7	CASSDGAGEQYF
16	TRBV6-2/TRBV6-3	TRBJ2-2	CASSYRAGGSTGELFF
14	TRBV9	TRBJ2-1	CASSVRGYYNEQFF
17	TRBV12-1	TRBJ1-2	CASSWRCSRSGFYGYTF
15	TRBV6-2/TRBV6-3	TRBJ1-1	CASNPRAGWNTEAFF
14	TRBV6-5	TRBJ1-6	CASRDDRRNSPLHF
15	TRBV5-1	TRBJ2-1	CASSLLAGGHNEQFF
17	TRBV15	TRBJ1-3	CATSRVGDRGMGNTIYF
14	TRBV6-1	TRBJ2-5	CASSRSLGGETQYF
15	TRBV6-5	TRBJ2-2	CASSQDGLPTGELFF
17	TRBV19	TRBJ2-1	CASSIDPGLYSYNEQFF
17	TRBV18	TRBJ2-2	CASSPLAGGPNTGELFF
17	TRBV15	TRBJ1-2	CATSRGQGALTNYGYTF